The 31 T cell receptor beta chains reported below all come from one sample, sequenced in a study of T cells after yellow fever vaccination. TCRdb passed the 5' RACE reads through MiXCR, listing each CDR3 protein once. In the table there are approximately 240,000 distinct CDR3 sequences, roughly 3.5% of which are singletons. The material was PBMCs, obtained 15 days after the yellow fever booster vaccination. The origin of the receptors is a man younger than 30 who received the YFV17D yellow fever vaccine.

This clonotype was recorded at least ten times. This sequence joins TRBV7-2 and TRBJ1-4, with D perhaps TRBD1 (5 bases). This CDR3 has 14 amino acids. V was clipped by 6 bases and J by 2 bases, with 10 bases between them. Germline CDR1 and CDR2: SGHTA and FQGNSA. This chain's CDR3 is CASSLRVTNEKLFF. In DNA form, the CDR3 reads TGTGCCAGCAGTCTCAGGGTCACTAATGAAAAACTGTTTTTT.

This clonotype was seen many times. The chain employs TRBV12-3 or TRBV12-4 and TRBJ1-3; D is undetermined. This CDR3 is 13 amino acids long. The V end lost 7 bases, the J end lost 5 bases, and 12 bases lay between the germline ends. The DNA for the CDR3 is TGTGCCAGCACCCGCTTCGAGAGAAACACCATATATTTT. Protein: CASTRFERNTIYF.

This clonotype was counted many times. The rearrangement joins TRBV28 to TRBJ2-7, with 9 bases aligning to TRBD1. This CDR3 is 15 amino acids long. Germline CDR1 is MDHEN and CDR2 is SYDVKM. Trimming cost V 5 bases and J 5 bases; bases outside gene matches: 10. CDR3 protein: CASSTSGQGSHEQYV. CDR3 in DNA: TGTGCCAGCAGTACCTCGGGACAGGGATCCCACGAGCAGTACGTC.

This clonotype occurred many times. CDR3 DNA sequence: TGTGCCAGCAGCCAGGGGAACAACTATGGCTACACCTTC. Translated: CASSQGNNYGYTF. The gene calls are TRBV7-6 and TRBJ1-2; a possible D gene is TRBD1 (6 bases). Germline CDR1 SGHVS, CDR2 FNYEAQ. Between the trimmed V and J ends, which lost 5 bases and 2 bases, there was a span of 9 bases. The CDR3 extends over 13 amino acids.

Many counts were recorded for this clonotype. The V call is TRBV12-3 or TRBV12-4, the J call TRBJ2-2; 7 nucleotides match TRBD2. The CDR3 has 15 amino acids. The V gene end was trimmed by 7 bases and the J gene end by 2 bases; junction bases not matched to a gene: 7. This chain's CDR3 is CASTLRGSNTGELFF. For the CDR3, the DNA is TGTGCCAGCACCTTGCGGGGGTCTAACACCGGGGAGCTGTTTTTT.

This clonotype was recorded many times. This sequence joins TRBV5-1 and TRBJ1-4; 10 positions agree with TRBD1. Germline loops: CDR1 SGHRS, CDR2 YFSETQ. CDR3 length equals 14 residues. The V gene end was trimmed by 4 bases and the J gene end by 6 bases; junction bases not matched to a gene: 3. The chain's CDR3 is CASSQDRGDEKLFF. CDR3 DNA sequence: TGCGCCAGCAGCCAGGACAGGGGGGATGAAAAACTGTTTTTT. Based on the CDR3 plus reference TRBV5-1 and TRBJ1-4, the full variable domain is KAGVTQTPRYLIKTRGQQVTLSCSPISGHRSVSWYQQTPGQGLQFLFEYFSETQRNKGNFPGRFSGRQFSNSRSEMNVSTLELGDSALYLCASSQDRGDEKLFFGSGTQLSVL.

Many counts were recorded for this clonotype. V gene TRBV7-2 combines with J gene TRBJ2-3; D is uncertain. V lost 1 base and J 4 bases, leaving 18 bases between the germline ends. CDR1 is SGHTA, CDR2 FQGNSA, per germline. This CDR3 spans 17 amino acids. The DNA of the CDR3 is TGTGCCAGCAGCTTAGGGCGAAATAGTGGGTGGGCAGATACGCAGTATTTT. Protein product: CASSLGRNSGWADTQYF.

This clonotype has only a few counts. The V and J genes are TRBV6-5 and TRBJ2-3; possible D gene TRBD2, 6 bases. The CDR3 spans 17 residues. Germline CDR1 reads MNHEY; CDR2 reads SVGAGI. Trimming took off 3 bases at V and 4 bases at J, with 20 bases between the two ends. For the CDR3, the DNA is TGTGCCAGCAGTTATAGGGCGGGGCAGTGGGGAGCAGATACGCAGTATTTT. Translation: CASSYRAGQWGADTQYF.

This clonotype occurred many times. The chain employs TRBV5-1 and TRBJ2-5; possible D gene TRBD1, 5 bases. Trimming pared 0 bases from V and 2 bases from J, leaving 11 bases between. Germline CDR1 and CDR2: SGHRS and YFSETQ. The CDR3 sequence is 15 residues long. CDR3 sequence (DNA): TGCGCCAGCAGCTTGGGTCAGGGATATCAAGAGACCCAGTACTTC. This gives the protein CASSLGQGYQETQYF.

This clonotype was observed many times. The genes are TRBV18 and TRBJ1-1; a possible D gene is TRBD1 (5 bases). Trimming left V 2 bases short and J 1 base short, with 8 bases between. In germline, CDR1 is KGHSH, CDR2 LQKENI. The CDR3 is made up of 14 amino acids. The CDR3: CASSPGGPNTEAFF. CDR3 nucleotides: TGTGCCAGCTCACCAGGGGGACCGAACACTGAAGCTTTCTTT.

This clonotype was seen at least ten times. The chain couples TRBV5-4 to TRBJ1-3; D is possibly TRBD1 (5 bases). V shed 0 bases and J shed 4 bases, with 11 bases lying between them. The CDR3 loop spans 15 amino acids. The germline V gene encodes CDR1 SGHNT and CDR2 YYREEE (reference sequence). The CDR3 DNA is TGTGCCAGCAGCTTGGGGGGGACTGGAGGAAACACCATATATTTT. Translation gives CASSLGGTGGNTIYF. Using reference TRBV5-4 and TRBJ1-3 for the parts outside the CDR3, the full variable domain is ETGVTQSPTHLIKTRGQQVTLRCSSQSGHNTVSWYQQALGQGPQFIFQYYREEENGRGNFPPRFSGLQFPNYSSELNVNALELDDSALYLCASSLGGTGGNTIYFGEGSWLTVV.

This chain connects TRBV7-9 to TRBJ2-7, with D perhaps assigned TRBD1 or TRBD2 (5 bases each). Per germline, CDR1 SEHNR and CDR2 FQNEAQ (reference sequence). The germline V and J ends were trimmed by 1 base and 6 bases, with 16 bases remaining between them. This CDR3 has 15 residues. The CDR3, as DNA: TGTGCCAGCAGCTTAGTTAGGGGCCCACTAGGCGAGCAGTACGTC. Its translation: CASSLVRGPLGEQYV.

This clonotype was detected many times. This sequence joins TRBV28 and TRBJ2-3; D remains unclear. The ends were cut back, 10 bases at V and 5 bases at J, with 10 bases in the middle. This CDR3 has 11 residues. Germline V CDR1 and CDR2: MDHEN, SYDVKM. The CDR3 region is CATMPVDTQYF. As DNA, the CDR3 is TGTGCCACCATGCCGGTAGATACGCAGTATTTT.

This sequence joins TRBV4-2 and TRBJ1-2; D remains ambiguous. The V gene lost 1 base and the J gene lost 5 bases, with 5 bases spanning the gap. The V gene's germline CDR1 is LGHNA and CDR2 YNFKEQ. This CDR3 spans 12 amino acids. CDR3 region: CASSQVLYGYTF. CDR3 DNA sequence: TGTGCCAGCAGCCAAGTCCTTTATGGCTACACCTTC.

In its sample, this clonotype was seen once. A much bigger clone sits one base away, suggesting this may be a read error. The CDR3 nucleotides are TGCGCCAGCAGCTTGGATGGGAATGGAAAACTGTTTTTT. Protein: CASSLDGNGKLFF. The V and J genes are TRBV5-1 and TRBJ1-4; D gene uncertain. Germline V gene data show CDR1 as SGHRS and CDR2 as YFSETQ. This CDR3 has 13 amino acids.

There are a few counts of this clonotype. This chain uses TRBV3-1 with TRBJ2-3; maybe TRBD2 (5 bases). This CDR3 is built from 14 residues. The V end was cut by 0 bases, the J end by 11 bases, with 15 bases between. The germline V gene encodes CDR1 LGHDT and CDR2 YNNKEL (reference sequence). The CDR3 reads CASSQDPGNPLQYF. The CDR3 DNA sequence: TGTGCCAGCAGCCAAGACCCCGGGAATCCTTTGCAGTATTTT.

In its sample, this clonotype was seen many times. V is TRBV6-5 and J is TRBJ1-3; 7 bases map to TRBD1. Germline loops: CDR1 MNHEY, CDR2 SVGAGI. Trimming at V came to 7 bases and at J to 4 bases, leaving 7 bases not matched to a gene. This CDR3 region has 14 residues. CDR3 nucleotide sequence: TGTGCCAGCATCCCAACAGGGGTCGGAAACACCATATATTTT. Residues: CASIPTGVGNTIYF.

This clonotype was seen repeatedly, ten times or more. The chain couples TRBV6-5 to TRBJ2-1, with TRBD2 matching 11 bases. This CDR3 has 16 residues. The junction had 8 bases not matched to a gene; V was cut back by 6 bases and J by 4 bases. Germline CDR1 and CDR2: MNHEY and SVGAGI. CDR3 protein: CASSPISGGAYNEQFF. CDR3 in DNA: TGTGCCAGCAGCCCGATTAGCGGGGGGGCTTACAATGAGCAGTTCTTC.

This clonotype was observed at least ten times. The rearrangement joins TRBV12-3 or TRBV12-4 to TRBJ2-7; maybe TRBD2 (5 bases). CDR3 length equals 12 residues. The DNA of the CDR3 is TGTGCTGTGGCGGGCCAAGCCTACGAGCAGTACTTC. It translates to CAVAGQAYEQYF.

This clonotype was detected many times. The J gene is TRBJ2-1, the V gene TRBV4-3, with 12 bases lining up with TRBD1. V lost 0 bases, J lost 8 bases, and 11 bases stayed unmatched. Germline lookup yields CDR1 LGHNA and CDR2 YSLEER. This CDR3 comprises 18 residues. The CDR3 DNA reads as TGCGCCAGCAGCCAAGATTGGGCCGGGACAGGGGGCGCGGATGAGCAGTTCTTC. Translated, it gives CASSQDWAGTGGADEQFF.

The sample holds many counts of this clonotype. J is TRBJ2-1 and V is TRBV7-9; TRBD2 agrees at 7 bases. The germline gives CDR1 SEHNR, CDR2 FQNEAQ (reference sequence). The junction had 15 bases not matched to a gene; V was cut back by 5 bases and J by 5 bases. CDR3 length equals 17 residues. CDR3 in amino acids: CASSDRLRGSGNNEQFF. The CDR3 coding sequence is TGTGCCAGCAGCGATAGACTTCGAGGGAGCGGGAACAATGAGCAGTTCTTC.

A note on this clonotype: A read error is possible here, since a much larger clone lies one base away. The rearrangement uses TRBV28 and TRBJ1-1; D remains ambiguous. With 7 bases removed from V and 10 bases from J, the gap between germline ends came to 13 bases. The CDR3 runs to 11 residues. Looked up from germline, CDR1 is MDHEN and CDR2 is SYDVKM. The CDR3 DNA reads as TGTGCCAGCACCCCATGGACGCTAGCTTTCTTT. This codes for CASTPWTLAFF.

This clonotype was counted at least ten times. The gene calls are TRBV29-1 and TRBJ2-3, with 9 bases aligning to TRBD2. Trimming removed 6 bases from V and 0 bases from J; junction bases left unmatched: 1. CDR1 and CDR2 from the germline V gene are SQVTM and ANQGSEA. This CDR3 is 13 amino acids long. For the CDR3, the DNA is TGCAGCGTAGGACTAGCGAGCACAGATACGCAGTATTTT. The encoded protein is CSVGLASTDTQYF.

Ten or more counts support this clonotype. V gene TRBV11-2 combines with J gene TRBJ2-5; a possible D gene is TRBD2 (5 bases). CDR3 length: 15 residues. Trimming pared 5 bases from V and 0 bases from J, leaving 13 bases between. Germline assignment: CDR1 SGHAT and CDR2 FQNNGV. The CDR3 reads CASSGNWRDQETQYF. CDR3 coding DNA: TGTGCCAGCAGCGGGAATTGGCGGGACCAAGAGACCCAGTACTTC. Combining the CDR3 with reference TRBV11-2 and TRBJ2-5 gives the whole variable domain EAGVAQSPRYKIIEKRQSVAFWCNPISGHATLYWYQQILGQGPKLLIQFQNNGVVDDSQLPKDRFSAERLKGVDSTLKIQPAKLEDSAVYLCASSGNWRDQETQYFGPGTRLLVL.

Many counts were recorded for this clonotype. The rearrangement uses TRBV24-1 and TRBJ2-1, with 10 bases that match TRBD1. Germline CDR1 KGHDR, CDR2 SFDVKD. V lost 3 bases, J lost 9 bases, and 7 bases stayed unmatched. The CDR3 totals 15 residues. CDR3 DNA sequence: TGTGCCACCAGTGATCCAACCGGGACAGGGGCTGAGCAGTTCTTC. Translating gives CATSDPTGTGAEQFF.

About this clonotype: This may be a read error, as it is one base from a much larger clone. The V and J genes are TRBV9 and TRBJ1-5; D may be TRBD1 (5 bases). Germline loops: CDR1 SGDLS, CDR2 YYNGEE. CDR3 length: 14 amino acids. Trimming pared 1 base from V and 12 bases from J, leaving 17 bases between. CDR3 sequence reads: CASSVSTGSGHQHF. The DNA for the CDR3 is TGTGCCAGCAGCGTATCTACCGGGTCGGGGCACCAGCATTTT. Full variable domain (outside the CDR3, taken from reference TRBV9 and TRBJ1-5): DSGVTQTPKHLITATGQRVTLRCSPRSGDLSVYWYQQSLDQGLQFLIQYYNGEERAKGNILERFSAQQFPDLHSELNLSSLELGDSALYFCASSVSTGSGHQHFGDGTRLSIL.

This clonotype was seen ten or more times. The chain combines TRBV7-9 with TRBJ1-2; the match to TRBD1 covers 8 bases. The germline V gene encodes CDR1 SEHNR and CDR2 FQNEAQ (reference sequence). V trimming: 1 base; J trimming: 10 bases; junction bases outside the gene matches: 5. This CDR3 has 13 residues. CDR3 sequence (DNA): TGTGCCAGCAGCTTAGGGCAGGGGGCTGCCTACACCTTC. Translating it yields CASSLGQGAAYTF.

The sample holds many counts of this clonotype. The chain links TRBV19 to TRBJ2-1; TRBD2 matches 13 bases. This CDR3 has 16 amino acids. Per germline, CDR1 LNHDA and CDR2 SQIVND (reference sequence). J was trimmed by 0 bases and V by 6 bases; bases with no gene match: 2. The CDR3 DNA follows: TGTGCCAGTAGAGGACTAGCGGGGGCCTCCTACAATGAGCAGTTCTTC. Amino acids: CASRGLAGASYNEQFF.

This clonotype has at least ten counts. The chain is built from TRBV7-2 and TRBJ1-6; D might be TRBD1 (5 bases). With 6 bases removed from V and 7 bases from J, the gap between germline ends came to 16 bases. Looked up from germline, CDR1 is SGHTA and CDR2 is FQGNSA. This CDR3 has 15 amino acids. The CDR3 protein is CASSTGAGENSPLHF. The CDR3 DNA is TGTGCCAGCAGTACTGGGGCGGGGGAGAATTCACCCCTCCACTTT.

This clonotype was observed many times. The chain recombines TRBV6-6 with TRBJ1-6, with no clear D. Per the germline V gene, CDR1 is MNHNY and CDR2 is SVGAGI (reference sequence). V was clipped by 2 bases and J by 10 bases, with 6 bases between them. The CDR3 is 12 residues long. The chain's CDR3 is CASSYKPSPLHF. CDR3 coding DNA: TGTGCCAGCAGTTACAAGCCGTCACCCCTCCACTTT.

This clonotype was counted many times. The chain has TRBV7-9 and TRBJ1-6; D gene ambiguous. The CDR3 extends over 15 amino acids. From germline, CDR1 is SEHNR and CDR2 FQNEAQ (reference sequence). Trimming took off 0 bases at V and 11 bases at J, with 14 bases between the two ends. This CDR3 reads CASSLAGESMAPLHF. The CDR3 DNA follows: TGTGCCAGCAGCTTAGCTGGGGAGTCCATGGCACCCCTCCACTTT.